This T cell receptor (beta chain) stems from a study of identical twins. TCRdb reanalysed the 5' RACE reads using MiXCR and keeps one entry per CDR3 protein. This table has around 480,000 distinct CDR3 sequences, 13% to 15% appearing once. Trimming removed 0 bases at V and 2 bases at J, with 12 bases between. Germline V gene lookup returns CDR1 SGDLS and CDR2 YYNGEE. The CDR3 consists of 15 residues. These data were also reused for a study on yellow fever vaccine responses in identical twins.

This clonotype originated in a woman aged 18-35 years in good health. Sequenced material: CD4+ T cells sorted from blood. This chain links TRBV9 with TRBJ2-7; D possibly corresponds to TRBD1 (6 bases). This chain's CDR3 is CASSVAVDRTYEQYF. CDR3 sequence (DNA): TGTGCCAGCAGCGTAGCTGTAGACAGGACCTACGAGCAGTACTTC.